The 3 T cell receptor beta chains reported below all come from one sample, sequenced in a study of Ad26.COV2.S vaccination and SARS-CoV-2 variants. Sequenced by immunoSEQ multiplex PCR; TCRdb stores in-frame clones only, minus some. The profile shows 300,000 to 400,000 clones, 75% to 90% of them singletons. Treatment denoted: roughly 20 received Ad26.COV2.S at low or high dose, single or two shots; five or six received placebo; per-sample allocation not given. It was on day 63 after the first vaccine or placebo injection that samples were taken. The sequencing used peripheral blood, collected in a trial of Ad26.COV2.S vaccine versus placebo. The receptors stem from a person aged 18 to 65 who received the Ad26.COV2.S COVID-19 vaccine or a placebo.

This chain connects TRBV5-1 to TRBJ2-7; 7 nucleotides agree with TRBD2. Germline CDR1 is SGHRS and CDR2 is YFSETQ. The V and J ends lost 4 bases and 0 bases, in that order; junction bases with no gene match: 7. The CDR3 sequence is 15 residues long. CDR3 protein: CASSAGGGPSYEQYF. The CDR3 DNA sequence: TGCGCCAGCAGCGCGGGCGGGGGACCCTCCTACGAGCAGTACTTC.

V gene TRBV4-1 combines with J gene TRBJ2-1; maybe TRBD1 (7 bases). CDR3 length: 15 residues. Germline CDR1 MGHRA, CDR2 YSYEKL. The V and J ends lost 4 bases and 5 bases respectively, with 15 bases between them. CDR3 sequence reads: CASSRGQGGDNEQFF. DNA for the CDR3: TGCGCCAGCAGCCGGGGGCAGGGGGGCGACAATGAGCAGTTCTTC.

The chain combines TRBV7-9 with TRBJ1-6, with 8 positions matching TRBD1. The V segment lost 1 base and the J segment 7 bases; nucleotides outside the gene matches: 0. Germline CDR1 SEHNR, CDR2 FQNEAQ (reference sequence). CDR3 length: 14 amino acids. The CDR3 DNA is TGTGCCAGCAGCTTAGGGGACAGGAATTCACCCCTCCACTTT. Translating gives CASSLGDRNSPLHF.